This TCR beta chain derives from a study of CD8 T cells in Susac syndrome (dated by TCRdb to the late 2010s). In the study overall: Repertoire sequencing was used to test whether CD8+ T cell activation and differentiation in Susac syndrome was antigen driven. CD8+ T cell repertoire clonality was compared between some 13 healthy donors, some 14 Susac syndrome patients and about 15 multiple sclerosis patients.

The paper as a whole reports these results and caveats: The number of individuals in the TCR sequencing and HLA analysis was acknowledged as relatively small.

Trimmed from V: 0 bases; trimmed from J: 4 bases; junction bases lacking a gene match: 11. CDR1 and CDR2 were assigned from the germline V gene as MGHRA and YSYEKL. Inclusive of the bounding cysteine and phenylalanine, the CDR3 is 18 residues long. Of the read, only the CDR3 DNA is kept; its 54 bases are in frame from base 1. RNA was extracted with the RNeasy kit and 0.5 to 1 ug was reverse transcribed using random hexamers. TCR beta CDR3 regions were amplified with the immunoSEQ multiplex PCR assay covering 54 Vbeta and 13 Jbeta segments. PCR amplification bias was corrected by using a synthetic template baseline for primer optimization and computational correction. The study's own analysis went as follows. Reads were annotated to V, D and J genes according to IMGT and were analyzed with immunoSEQ Analyzer, with only productive sequences retained. To calculate clonality, Shannon entropy was normalized by log2 of the number of productive unique sequences and then subtracted from one. Public and private clones were assessed among the 100 most prevalent clones of each patient and control. Clones were defined as Susac-specific if absent from the healthy and MS cohorts, from 1052 published viral clones and from other ImmuneACCESS disease sequences. TCRdb trimmed the raw reads at Q25, called clones with MiXCR and kept productive beta chains. Every distinct CDR3 protein forms one entry, paired with its most common genes and DNA. The V and J calls and clone size are TCRdb's, not the authors'. The sample table records about 280,000 distinct CDR3 sequences; approximately 85% of these occur just once. The top ten constitute approximately 0.12% of the sample.

Peripheral blood CD8+ and CD4+ T cells from healthy donors, Susac syndrome patients and multiple sclerosis patients were profiled by high-throughput TCR beta sequencing. Treatment-naive patients with stable or active relapsing-remitting disease fulfilling revised McDonald criteria were used as multiple sclerosis controls. Bulk CD8+ and CD4+ T cells were purified magnetically by negative isolation, whereas CD8+ TEMRA cells were enriched by FACS. Blood was collected in EDTA tubes and processed within 24 hours, with PBMCs isolated through density gradient centrifugation. PBMCs intended for TCR sequencing were cryopreserved in liquid nitrogen and thawed later in a water bath at 37 degrees C. The sorted or isolated CD4+, CD8+ and CD8+ TEMRA cells reached a purity of at least 90%. Note on this clonotype: It has no known antigen specificity. The input lacks base qualities; no much larger clone sits a single base away.

Material: CD8+ T cells from PBMCs. The rearranged chain carries TRBV4-1 and TRBJ2-5, with 10 central nucleotides matching TRBD2. This clonotype was sampled from a human donor with multiple sclerosis. The sequence in DNA is TGCGCCAGCAGCCAAGATTCGGCGGTAGCGGGAGGTGGAGAGACCCAGTACTTC. This is translated as CASSQDSAVAGGGETQYF.